This T cell receptor beta chain comes out of a study of T cell responses to AZD1222 COVID-19 vaccine. Profiling relied on immunoSEQ multiplex PCR, and the TCRdb table lists in-frame clones only, not all of them. The profile shows approximately 150,000 clones, roughly nine tenths of them singletons. As concerns this clone: Its specificity is not known.

Overall study findings and caveats: Among those given AZD1222, only five or six were seropositive at baseline. Spike-specific TCR repertoires showed rising breadth and depth after two AZD1222 doses.

CDR3 length equals 18 residues. V was clipped by 3 bases and J by 2 bases, with 21 bases between them. Per germline, CDR1 LGHDT and CDR2 YNNKEL (reference sequence). J is TRBJ2-3 and V is TRBV3-1 (or the pseudogene TRBV3-2), with TRBD2 as a possible D gene (5 bases). Sequences were derived from peripheral blood, sampled 28 days after the second AZD1222 dose. This receptor was identified in an adult who received the AZD1222 COVID-19 vaccine. DNA for the CDR3: TGTGCCAGCAGCCACCGGGGATTCTGGGGTGGGGACACAGATACGCAGTATTTT. It codes for CASSHRGFWGGDTDTQYF.